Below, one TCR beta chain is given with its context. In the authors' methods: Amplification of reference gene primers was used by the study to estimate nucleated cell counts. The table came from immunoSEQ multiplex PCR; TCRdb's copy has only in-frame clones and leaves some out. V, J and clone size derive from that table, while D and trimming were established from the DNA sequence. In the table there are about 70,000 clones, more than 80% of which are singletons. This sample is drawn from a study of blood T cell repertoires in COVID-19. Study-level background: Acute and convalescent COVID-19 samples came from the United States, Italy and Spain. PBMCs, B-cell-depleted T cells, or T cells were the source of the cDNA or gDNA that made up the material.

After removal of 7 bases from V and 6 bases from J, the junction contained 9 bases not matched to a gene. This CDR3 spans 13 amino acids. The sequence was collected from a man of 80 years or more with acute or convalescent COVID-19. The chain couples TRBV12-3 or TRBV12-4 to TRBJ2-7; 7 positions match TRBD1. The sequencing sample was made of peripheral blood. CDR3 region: CASTLDRDTEQYF. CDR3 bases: TGTGCCAGCACCCTCGACAGGGACACCGAGCAGTACTTC.